A selection of T cell receptor beta chains follows, all from one sample in a study of response to subunit inactivated influenza vaccine. TCRdb ran MiXCR on the RT-PCR reads and lists one entry per CDR3 protein. Counted here are approximately 700,000 distinct CDR3 sequences, about 14% occurring once; the ten biggest clones make up around 7%. Material: PBMCs from blood, obtained roughly 15 days before vaccination. The source is a man aged 45-65 years who received an inactivated influenza vaccine. CDR3s include the opening cysteine and the closing phenylalanine or tryptophan. A D gene is named only where the DNA matches it firmly. Expanded clones are given a class, and other clones once, few, many or no size at all.

v_gene: TRBV27
j_gene: TRBJ2-7
d_gene: TRBD2
abundance: -
len: 14
CDR3aa: CASSTLAGSGEQYF
CDR3nt: TGTGCCAGCAGTACCCTAGCGGGGTCTGGCGAGCAGTACTTC

v_gene: TRBV7-3
j_gene: TRBJ2-7
d_gene: -
abundance: -
len: 14
CDR3aa: CASSPTGRGDEQYF
CDR3nt: TGTGCCAGCAGCCCCACGGGCCGGGGCGACGAGCAGTACTTC

v_gene: TRBV20-1
j_gene: TRBJ1-1
d_gene: -
abundance: -
len: 14
CDR3aa: CSAPDGALNTEAFF
CDR3nt: TGCAGTGCCCCAGACGGCGCCCTGAACACTGAAGCTTTCTTT

v_gene: TRBV7-6
j_gene: TRBJ1-4
d_gene: -
abundance: many
len: 14
CDR3aa: CASSSNRVEEKLFF
CDR3nt: TGTGCCAGCAGCTCGAACAGGGTGGAGGAAAAACTGTTTTTT

v_gene: TRBV27
j_gene: TRBJ2-7
d_gene: -
abundance: -
len: 14
CDR3aa: CASSSPGRRYEQYF
CDR3nt: TGTGCCAGCAGTTCCCCGGGCCGCCGTTACGAGCAGTACTTC

v_gene: TRBV28
j_gene: TRBJ2-5
d_gene: TRBD1
abundance: many
len: 14
CDR3aa: CASSPRTGRETQYF
CDR3nt: TGTGCCAGCAGTCCAAGGACAGGGAGGGAGACCCAGTACTTC

v_gene: TRBV18
j_gene: TRBJ2-3
d_gene: TRBD2
abundance: -
len: 15
CDR3aa: CASSPSSGGADTQYF
CDR3nt: TGTGCCAGCTCACCGTCTAGCGGGGGGGCAGATACGCAGTATTTT

v_gene: TRBV6-6
j_gene: TRBJ1-2
d_gene: -
abundance: -
len: 13
CDR3aa: CASRERQNYGYTF
CDR3nt: TGTGCCAGCAGGGAGAGACAGAACTATGGCTACACCTTC

v_gene: TRBV12-3/TRBV12-4
j_gene: TRBJ2-5
d_gene: TRBD2
abundance: many
len: 16
CDR3aa: CASSATSGGVQETQYF
CDR3nt: TGTGCCAGCAGCGCGACTAGCGGGGGAGTACAAGAGACCCAGTACTTC

v_gene: TRBV3-1
j_gene: TRBJ1-3
d_gene: -
abundance: few
len: 14
CDR3aa: CASSPDGPGNTIYF
CDR3nt: TGTGCCAGCAGTCCGGACGGTCCTGGAAACACCATATATTTT

v_gene: TRBV4-3
j_gene: TRBJ1-5
d_gene: -
abundance: -
len: 15
CDR3aa: CASSQVAGEHQPQHF
CDR3nt: TGCGCCAGCAGCCAAGTCGCAGGGGAGCATCAGCCCCAGCATTTT